This paragraph covers one TCR beta chain sequence. The table came from immunoSEQ multiplex PCR; TCRdb's copy has only in-frame clones and leaves some out. The table includes about 130,000 clones, roughly 91% detected once. Enrollment of patients from Seattle took place during active infection, with longitudinal follow-up. V was shortened by 1 base and J by 7 bases, with 11 bases between the two germline ends. Germline V gene data show CDR1 as SNHLY and CDR2 as FYNNEI. The CDR3 loop spans 14 amino acids. These data originate in a study of blood T cell repertoires in COVID-19. Background on the study: T cells, B-cell-depleted T cells, or PBMCs supplied cDNA or gDNA.

What was sequenced was peripheral blood. The V and J genes are TRBV2 and TRBJ2-1; D unclear. This receptor was obtained from a man aged 55 to 70 with COVID-19, enrolled during active disease. The CDR3 coding sequence is TGTGCCAGCAGTGAAGTTCGTATTCGTAATGAGCAGTTCTTC. Its protein is CASSEVRIRNEQFF.